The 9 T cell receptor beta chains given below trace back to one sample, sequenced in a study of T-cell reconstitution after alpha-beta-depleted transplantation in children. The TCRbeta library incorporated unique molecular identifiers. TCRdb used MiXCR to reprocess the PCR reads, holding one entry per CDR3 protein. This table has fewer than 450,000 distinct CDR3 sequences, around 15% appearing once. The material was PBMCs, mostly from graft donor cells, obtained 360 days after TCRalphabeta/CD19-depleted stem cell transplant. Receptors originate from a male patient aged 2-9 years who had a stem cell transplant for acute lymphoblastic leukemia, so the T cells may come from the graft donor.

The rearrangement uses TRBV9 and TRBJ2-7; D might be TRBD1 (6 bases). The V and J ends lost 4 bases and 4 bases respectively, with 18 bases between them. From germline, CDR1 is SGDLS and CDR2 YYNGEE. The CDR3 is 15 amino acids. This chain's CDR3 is CASSPRGSGEYEQYF. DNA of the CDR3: TGTGCCAGCAGCCCCAGGGGTTCGGGCGAGTACGAGCAGTACTTC.

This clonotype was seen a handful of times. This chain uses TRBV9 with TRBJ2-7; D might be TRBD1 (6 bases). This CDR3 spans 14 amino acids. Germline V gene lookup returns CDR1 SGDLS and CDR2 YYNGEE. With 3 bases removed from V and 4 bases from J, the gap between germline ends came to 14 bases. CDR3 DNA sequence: TGTGCCAGCAGCGGCCGGGACAACGGGTACGAGCAGTACTTC. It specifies CASSGRDNGYEQYF. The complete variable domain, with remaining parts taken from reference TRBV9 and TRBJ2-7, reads DSGVTQTPKHLITATGQRVTLRCSPRSGDLSVYWYQQSLDQGLQFLIQYYNGEERAKGNILERFSAQQFPDLHSELNLSSLELGDSALYFCASSGRDNGYEQYFGPGTRLTVT.

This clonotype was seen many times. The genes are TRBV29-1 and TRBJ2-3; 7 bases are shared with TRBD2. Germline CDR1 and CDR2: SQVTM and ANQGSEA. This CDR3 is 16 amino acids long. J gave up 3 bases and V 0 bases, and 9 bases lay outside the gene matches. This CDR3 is CSVEEKLANPTDTQYF. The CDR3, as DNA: TGCAGCGTTGAAGAGAAACTAGCGAACCCTACAGATACGCAGTATTTT.

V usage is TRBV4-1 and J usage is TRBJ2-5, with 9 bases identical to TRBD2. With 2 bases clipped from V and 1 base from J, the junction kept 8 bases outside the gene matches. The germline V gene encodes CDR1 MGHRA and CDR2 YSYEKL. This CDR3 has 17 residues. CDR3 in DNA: TGCGCCAGCAGCCAAAGCCCAGCGGGAGGAGGCCAAGAGACCCAGTACTTC. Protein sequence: CASSQSPAGGGQETQYF.

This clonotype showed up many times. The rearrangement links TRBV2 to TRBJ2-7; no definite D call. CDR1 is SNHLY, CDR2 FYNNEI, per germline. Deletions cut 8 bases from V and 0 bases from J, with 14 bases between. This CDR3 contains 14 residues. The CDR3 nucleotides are TGTGCCAGCTCAGTCAGTCCTTACTCCTACGAGCAGTACTTC. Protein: CASSVSPYSYEQYF.

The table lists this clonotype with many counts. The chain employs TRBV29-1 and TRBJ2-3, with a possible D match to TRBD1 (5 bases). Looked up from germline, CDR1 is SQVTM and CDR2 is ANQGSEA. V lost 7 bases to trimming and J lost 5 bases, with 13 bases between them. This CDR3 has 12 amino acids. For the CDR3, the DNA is TGCAGCGCTGCTCAAAGGGGAGATACGCAGTATTTT. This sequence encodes CSAAQRGDTQYF.

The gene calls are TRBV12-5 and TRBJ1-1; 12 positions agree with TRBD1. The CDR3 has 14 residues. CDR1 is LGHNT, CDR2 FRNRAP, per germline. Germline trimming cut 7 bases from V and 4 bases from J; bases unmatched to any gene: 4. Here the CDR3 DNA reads TGTGCTAGTGCCAGGGACAGGGGGCTCACTGAAGCTTTCTTT. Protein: CASARDRGLTEAFF.

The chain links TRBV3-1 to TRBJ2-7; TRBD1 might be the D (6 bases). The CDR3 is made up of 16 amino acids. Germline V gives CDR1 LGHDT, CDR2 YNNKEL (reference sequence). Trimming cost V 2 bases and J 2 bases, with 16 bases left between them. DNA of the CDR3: TGTGCCAGCAGCCAAAGTTTTGGGGGCAGAACCTACGAGCAGTACTTC. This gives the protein CASSQSFGGRTYEQYF.

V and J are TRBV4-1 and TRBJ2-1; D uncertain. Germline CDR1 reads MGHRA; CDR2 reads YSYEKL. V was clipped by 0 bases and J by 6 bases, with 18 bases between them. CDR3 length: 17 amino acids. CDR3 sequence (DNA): TGCGCCAGCAGCCAAGAACCCGCCAGGTCTACTGGCAATGAGCAGTTCTTC. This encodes CASSQEPARSTGNEQFF.